The clone carrying this T cell receptor (beta chain) has a handful of counts. Its antigen is not identified. Trimming shortened V by 0 bases and J by 3 bases, and 9 bases separated the two germline ends. CDR1 and CDR2 (germline): SGHKS, YYEKEE (reference sequence). The CDR3 totals 14 residues. This entry belongs to a study of T cell responses to AZD1222 COVID-19 vaccine. Notes on the study in general: Samples come after the peak T cell response, not at day 14. Among vaccine-associated CD4 TCRs, coverage spanned spike, with dominance at 160-218 and 743-854.

The assay was immunoSEQ multiplex PCR, and TCRdb's table has in-frame clones only and misses some. This table has tens of thousands of clones, approximately 91% appearing once. The sequenced sample was peripheral blood, obtained on day 0 of AZD1222 vaccination. The chain has TRBV5-5 and TRBJ1-2; D ambiguous. This TCR was recovered from an adult in good health. CDR3 region: CASSLVPAHYGYTF. CDR3 in DNA: TGTGCCAGCAGCTTGGTACCCGCGCACTATGGCTACACCTTC.